This T cell receptor beta chain came from a study of graft-versus-host responses after intestinal transplantation (dated by TCRdb to the early 2020s). About the study as a whole: Multivisceral, liver-intestinal, or isolated intestinal transplants were received by the recipients. Every recipient was given anti-thymocyte globulin induction, followed by 2 to 4 years of maintenance tacrolimus and steroids. The cohort enrolled under 30 intestinal transplant recipients, one of whom was a retransplant, and a few patients without pretransplant specimens were excluded. Donor T cell macrochimerism was defined as a peak of at least 4% donor T cells among recipient peripheral blood mononuclear cells. After intestinal transplantation, graft-versus-host and host-versus-graft alloreactive T cell clones were followed in the graft, circulation and bone marrow using bulk TCR-beta CDR3 sequencing. Alloreactive clones were identified by sequencing pre-transplant mixed lymphocyte reaction products and comparing these products with unstimulated pre-transplant donor and recipient T cells. Samples from a few later patients were sequenced in-house on an Illumina MiSeq with MiXCR processing rather than by the commercial service.

What the work shows at the level of the full study, not this receptor alone: Early after transplant, declines in HvG clones were associated with peak levels of circulating GvH clones. GvH clones were detected in recipient bone marrow, and some appeared earlier in ileal mucosa or blood, consistent with an intestinal mucosal origin. In patients with donor T cell macrochimerism, the allografts had high GvH to HvG T cell clonal ratios. Conclusions were limited by the relatively low number and heterogeneity of intestinal transplant patients.

Worth noting for this clone: Its antigen remains undetermined. Per-base qualities were not stored, and no clone one base away is much larger.

This specimen's time point label, per the study, means: cells obtained before transplantation from donor or recipient. CD3+CD4+ and CD3+CD8+ populations were FACS-sorted from unstimulated pre-transplant donor and recipient cells taken from spleen or lymph nodes. From the cysteine up to the phenylalanine, the CDR3 has a length of 14 residues. This entry keeps only the CDR3 DNA: 42 bases, framed from base 1. In the germline V gene (reference sequence), CDR1 corresponds to MNHEY and CDR2 to SMNVEV. Between the V and J ends, shortened by 5 bases and 2 bases respectively, the junction contains 13 bases. Library method: the immunoSEQ multiplex PCR assay. For most patients, genomic DNA was isolated using the Qiagen DNeasy Blood and Tissue Kit and was shipped frozen to Adaptive Biotechnologies for TCR sequencing. For most patients, genomic DNA was subjected to high-throughput TCR-beta CDR3 sequencing by Adaptive Biotechnologies. The study's own analysis went as follows. Adaptive's ImmunoSEQ software was the source of the TCR sequencing data for roughly 19 patients, while a few other patients were processed with MiXCR and VDJtools. CD4 versus CD8 sorting errors were corrected by removing sequences found in both subsets at a frequency ratio below 5:1. Because the origin of CDR3 nucleotide sequences shared between donor and recipient could not be assigned, those sequences were removed. At least 2-fold expansion over unstimulated cells and a minimum CFSE-low frequency of 0.002% (template counts) or 0.001% (read counts) were required for clones to be classified as alloreactive. Clones were considered mappable if detected in sequenced pre-transplant spleen, lymph node, or MLR CFSE-low populations of the donor or recipient. The cumulative frequency of alloreactive clones was calculated as a percentage of all sequences, weighted by copy number. The source is immuneACCESS, and TCRdb retained only in-frame sequences with V and J called. Part of the clones is not carried over; for the studies checked, unresolved V genes explain less than half of this, and the remainder is unexplained. The V and J calls and clone size come from that table; D and trimming were worked out from the DNA. The sample yields approximately 89,000 clones; 85% to 95% were counted once. The ten top clones hold 1.1% of the sample.

The source is a human donor who was the organ donor for an intestinal transplant. This specimen consisted of unstimulated CD8+ T cells sorted from spleen or lymph node cells, obtained before transplant. The rearranged segments are TRBV27 and TRBJ2-7; the D gene is perhaps TRBD2, on 6 matching bases. The CDR3 region: CASSGGTRPYEQYF. The DNA is TGTGCCAGCAGTGGAGGGACTCGGCCCTACGAGCAGTACTTC.